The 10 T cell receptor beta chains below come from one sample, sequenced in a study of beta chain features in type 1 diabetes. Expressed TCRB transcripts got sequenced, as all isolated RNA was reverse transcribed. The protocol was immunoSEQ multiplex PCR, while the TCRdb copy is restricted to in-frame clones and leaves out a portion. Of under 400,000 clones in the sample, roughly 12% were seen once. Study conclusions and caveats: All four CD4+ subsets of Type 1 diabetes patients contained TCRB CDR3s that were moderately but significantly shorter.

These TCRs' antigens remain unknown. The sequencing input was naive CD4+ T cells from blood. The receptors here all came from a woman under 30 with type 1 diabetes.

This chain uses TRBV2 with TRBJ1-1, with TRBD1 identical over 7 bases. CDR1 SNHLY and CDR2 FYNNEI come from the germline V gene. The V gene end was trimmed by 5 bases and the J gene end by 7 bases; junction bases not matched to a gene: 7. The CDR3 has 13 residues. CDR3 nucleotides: TGTGCCAGCAGTAGTGACAGGGAAAGTGAAGCTTTCTTT. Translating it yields CASSSDRESEAFF.

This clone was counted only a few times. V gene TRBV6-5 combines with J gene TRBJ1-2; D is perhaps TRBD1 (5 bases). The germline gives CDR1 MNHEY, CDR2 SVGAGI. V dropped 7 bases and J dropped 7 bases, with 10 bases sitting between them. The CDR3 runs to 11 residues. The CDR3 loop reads CASTQGVGYTF. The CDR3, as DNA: TGTGCCAGCACCCAGGGTGTTGGCTACACCTTC.

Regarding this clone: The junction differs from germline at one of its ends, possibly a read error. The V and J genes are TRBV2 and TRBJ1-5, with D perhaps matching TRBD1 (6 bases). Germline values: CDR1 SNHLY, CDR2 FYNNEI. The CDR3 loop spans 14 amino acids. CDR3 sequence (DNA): TGTGCCAGCAACAGGGACACCCTCAGTCAGACCCAGCATTTT. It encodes CASNRDTLSQTQHF.

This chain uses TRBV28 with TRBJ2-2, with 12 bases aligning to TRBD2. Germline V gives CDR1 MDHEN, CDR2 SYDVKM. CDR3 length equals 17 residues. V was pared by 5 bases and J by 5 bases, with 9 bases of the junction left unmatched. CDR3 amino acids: CASSPGGLAGRTGELFF. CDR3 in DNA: TGTGCCAGCAGTCCTGGGGGACTAGCGGGCAGGACCGGGGAGCTGTTTTTT. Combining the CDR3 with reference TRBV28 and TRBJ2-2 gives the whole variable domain DVKVTQSSRYLVKRTGEKVFLECVQDMDHENMFWYRQDPGLGLRLIYFSYDVKMKEKGDIPEGYSVSREKKERFSLILESASTNQTSMYLCASSPGGLAGRTGELFFGEGSRLTVL.

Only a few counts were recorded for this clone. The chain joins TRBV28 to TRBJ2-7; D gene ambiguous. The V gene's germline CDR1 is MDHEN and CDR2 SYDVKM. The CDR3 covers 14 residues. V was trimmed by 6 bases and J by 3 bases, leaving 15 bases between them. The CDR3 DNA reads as TGTGCCAGCAGCCGTCCGTGGGCACTCTACGAGCAGTACTTC. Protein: CASSRPWALYEQYF.

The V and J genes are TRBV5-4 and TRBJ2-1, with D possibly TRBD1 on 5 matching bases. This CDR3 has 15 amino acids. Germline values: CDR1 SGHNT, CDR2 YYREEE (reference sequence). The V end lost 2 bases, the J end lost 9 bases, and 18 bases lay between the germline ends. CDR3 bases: TGTGCCAGCAGCTTTTCGTTAGGAGCTCAGGGTGAGCAGTTCTTC. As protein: CASSFSLGAQGEQFF.

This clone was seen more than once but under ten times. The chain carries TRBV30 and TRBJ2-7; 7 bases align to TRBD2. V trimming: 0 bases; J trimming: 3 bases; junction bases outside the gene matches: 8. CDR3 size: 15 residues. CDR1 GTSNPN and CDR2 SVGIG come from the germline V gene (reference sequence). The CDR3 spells CAWSVGLAEIYEQYF. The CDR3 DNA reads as TGTGCCTGGAGTGTCGGGCTAGCGGAGATCTACGAGCAGTACTTC.

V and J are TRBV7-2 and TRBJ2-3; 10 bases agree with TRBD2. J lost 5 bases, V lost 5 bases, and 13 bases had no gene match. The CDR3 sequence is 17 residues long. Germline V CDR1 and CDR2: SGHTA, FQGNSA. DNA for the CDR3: TGTGCCAGCAGCGCCCGGATAGGACTAGCGGTAAAAGATACGCAGTATTTT. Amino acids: CASSARIGLAVKDTQYF.

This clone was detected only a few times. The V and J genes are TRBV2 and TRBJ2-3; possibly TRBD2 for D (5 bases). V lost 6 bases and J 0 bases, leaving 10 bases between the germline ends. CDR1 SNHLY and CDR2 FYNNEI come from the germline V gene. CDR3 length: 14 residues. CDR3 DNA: TGTGCCAGCAGCTACACTAGGAGCACAGATACGCAGTATTTT. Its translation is CASSYTRSTDTQYF.

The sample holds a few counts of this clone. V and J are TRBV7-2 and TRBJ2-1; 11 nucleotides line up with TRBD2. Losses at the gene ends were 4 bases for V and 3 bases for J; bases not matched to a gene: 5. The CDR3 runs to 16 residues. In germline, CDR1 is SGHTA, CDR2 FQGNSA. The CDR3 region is CASSSPGLAVYNEQFF. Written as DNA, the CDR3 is TGTGCCAGCAGCTCGCCGGGACTAGCGGTCTACAATGAGCAGTTCTTC.